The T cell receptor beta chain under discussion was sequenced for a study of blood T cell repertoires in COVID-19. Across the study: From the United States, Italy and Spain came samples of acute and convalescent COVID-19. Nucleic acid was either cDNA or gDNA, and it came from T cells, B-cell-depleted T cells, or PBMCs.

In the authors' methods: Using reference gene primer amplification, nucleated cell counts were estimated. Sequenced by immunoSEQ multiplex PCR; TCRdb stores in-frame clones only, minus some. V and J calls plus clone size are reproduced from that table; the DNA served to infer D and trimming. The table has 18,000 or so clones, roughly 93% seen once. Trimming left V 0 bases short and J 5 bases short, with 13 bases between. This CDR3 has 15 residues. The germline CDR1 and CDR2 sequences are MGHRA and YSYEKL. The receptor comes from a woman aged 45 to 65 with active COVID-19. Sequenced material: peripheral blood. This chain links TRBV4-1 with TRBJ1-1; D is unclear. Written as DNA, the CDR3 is TGCGCCAGCAGCCAAGACGTTGGCAGAGGGACTGAAGCTTTCTTT. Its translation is CASSQDVGRGTEAFF.